This T cell receptor beta chain was observed in a study of shared clonotypes between healthy human individuals. Whole-study findings and limits: The donor pool, a small one, limited the genetic and exposure-history diversity represented.

This CDR3 is built from 13 residues. Trimming removed 2 bases at V and 5 bases at J, with 13 bases between. Germline loops: CDR1 SQVTM, CDR2 ANQGSEA. To note about this clone: The antigen is not known.

This table comes from immunoSEQ multiplex PCR, and its TCRdb copy is limited to in-frame clones, with some not included. The table has about 590,000 clones, over 95% seen once. CD45RO negativity and positive selection for CCR7 defined naive CD8 cells, a population that excluded terminally differentiated effector memory CD45RA+ cells. Sequencing was performed on naive CD8+ T cells sorted from blood. The V call is TRBV29-1, the J call TRBJ2-7; D could derive from TRBD1 or TRBD2 (6 bases each). The receptor's source is a woman between 25 and 40 years old in good health. CDR3 coding DNA: TGCAGCGTTGAAAGGGGGGCAGGTCACGAGCAGTACTTC. This encodes CSVERGAGHEQYF.